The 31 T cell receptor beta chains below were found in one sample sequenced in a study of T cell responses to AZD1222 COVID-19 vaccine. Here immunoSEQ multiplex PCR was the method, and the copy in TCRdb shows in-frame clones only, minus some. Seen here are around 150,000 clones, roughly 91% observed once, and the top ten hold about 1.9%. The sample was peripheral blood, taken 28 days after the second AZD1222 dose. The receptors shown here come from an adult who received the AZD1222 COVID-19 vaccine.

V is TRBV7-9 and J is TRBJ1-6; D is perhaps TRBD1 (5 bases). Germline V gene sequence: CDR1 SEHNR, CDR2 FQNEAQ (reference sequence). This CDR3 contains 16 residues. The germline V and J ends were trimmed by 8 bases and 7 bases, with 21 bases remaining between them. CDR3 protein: CASRTFSGGTNSPLHF. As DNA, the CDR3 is TGTGCCAGCCGCACGTTTTCGGGGGGAACCAATTCACCCCTCCACTTT.

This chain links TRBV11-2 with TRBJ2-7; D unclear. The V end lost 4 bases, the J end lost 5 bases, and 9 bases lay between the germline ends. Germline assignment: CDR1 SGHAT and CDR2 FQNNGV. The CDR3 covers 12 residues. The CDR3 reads CASSYIGNEQYF. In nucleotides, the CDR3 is TGTGCCAGCAGCTACATAGGGAACGAGCAGTACTTC.

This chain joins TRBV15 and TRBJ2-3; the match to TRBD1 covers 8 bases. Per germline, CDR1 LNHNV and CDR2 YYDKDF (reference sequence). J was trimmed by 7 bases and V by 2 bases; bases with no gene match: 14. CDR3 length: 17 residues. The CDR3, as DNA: TGTGCCACCAGCAGACGCCGACAGGGGTCCCTCCCTAATACGCAGTATTTT. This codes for CATSRRRQGSLPNTQYF.

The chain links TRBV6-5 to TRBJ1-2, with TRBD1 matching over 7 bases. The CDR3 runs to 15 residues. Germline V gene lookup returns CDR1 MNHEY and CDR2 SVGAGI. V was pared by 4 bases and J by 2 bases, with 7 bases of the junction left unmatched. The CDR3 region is CASSFLSGGNYGYTF. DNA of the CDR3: TGTGCCAGCAGTTTCTTGTCAGGGGGAAACTATGGCTACACCTTC.

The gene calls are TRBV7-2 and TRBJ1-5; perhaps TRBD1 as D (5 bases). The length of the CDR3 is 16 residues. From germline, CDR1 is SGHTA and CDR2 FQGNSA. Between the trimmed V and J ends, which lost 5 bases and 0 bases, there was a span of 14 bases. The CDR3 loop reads CASSPEGTYSNQPQHF. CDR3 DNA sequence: TGTGCCAGCAGCCCCGAGGGGACCTATAGCAATCAGCCCCAGCATTTT.

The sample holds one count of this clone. CDR3 coding DNA: TGTGCCAGCAGTTCACAGGGTGAGCAGCCCCAGCATTTT. Amino acid sequence: CASSSQGEQPQHF. V gene TRBV12-3 or TRBV12-4 combines with J gene TRBJ1-5; D may be TRBD1 (6 bases). The CDR3 is made up of 13 amino acids. The V and J ends lost 4 bases and 7 bases respectively, with 11 bases between them.

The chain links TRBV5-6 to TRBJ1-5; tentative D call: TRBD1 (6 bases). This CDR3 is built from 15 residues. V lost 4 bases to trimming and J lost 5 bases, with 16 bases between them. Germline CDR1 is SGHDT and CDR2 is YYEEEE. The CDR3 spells CASSITTGLDQPQHF. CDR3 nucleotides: TGTGCCAGCAGCATAACGACAGGTTTGGATCAGCCCCAGCATTTT.

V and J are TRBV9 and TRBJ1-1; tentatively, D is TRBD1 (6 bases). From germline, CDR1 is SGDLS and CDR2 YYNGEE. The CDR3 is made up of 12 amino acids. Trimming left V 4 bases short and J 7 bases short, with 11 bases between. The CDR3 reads CASSPQGNEAFF. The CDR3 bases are TGTGCCAGCAGCCCACAGGGTAATGAAGCTTTCTTT.

The CDR3 region has the DNA TGTGCCAGCAGCGTTGAGACATCAACGGGGGGCTACACCTTC. As protein: CASSVETSTGGYTF. V usage is TRBV7-9 and J usage is TRBJ1-2; D uncertain. Trimming took off 5 bases at V and 8 bases at J, with 18 bases between the two ends. The CDR3 is 14 amino acids. Germline V CDR1 and CDR2: SEHNR, FQNEAQ (reference sequence).

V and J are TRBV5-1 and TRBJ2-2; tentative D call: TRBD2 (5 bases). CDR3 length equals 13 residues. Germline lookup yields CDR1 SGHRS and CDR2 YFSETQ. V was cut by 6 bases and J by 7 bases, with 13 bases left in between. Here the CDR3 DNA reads TGCGCCAGCATCTCGGAGGTTGGCGGGGAGCTGTTTTTT. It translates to CASISEVGGELFF.

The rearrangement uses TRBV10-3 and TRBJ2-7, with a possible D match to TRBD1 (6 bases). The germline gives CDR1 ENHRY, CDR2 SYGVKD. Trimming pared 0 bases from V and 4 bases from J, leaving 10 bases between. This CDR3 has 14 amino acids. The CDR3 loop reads CAISESGTNYEQYF. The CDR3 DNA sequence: TGTGCCATCAGTGAGTCCGGGACAAATTACGAGCAGTACTTC.

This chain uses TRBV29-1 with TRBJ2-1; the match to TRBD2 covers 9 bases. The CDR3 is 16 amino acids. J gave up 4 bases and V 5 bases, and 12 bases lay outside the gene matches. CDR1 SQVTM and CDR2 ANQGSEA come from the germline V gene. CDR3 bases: TGCAGCGTTAGGGGCGGGGGGGCCCCCAGGTACAATGAGCAGTTCTTC. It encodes CSVRGGGAPRYNEQFF.

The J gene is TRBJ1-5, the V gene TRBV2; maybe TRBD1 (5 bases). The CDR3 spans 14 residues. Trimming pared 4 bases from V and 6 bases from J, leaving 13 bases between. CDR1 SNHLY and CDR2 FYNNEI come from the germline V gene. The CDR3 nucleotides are TGTGCCAGCAGTGTGGAGGGGATGGGTCAGCCCCAGCATTTT. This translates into CASSVEGMGQPQHF.

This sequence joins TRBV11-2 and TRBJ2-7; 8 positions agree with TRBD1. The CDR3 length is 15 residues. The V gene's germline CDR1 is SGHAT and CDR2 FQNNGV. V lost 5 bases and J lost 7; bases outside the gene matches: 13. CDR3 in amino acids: CASSPVIQGAREQYF. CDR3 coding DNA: TGTGCCAGCAGCCCCGTGATCCAGGGGGCGCGGGAGCAGTACTTC.

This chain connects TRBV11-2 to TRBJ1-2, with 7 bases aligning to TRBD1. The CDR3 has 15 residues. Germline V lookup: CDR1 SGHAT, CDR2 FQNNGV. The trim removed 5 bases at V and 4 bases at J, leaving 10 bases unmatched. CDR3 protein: CASSGHTRGGYGYTF. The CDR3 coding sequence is TGTGCCAGCAGCGGACACACCAGGGGGGGCTATGGCTACACCTTC.

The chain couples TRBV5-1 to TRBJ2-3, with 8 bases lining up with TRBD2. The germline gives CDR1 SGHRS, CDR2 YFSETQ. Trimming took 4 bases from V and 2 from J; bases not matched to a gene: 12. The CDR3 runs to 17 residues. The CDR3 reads CASSVGPRRGDTDTQYF. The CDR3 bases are TGCGCCAGCAGCGTAGGGCCAAGGCGGGGGGACACAGATACGCAGTATTTT. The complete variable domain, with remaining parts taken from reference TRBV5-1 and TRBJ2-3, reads KAGVTQTPRYLIKTRGQQVTLSCSPISGHRSVSWYQQTPGQGLQFLFEYFSETQRNKGNFPGRFSGRQFSNSRSEMNVSTLELGDSALYLCASSVGPRRGDTDTQYFGPGTRLTVL.

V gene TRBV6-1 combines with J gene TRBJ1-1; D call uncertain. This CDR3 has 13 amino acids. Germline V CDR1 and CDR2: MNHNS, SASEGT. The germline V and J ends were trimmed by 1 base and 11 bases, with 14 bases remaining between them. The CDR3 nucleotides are TGTGCCAGCAGTGAAGGAGAAGGCCTCGGGGCTTTCTTT. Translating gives CASSEGEGLGAFF.

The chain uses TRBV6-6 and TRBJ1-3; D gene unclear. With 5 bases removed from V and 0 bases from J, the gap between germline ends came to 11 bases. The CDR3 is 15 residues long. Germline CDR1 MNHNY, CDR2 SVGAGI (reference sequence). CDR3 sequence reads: CASSPSRSSGNTIYF. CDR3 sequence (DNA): TGTGCCAGCAGTCCTTCAAGGAGCTCTGGAAACACCATATATTTT.

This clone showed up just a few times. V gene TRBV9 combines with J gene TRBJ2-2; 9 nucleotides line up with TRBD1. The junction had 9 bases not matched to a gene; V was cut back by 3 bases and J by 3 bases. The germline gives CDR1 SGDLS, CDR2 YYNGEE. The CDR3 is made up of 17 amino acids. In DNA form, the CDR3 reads TGTGCCAGCAGCGACCGCCCGGGACAGGGTTACACCGGGGAGCTGTTTTTT. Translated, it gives CASSDRPGQGYTGELFF.

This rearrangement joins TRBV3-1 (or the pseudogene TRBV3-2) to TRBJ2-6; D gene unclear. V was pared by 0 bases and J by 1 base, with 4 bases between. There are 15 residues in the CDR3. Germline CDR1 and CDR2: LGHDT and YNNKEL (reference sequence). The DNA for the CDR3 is TGTGCCAGCAGCCAAGATAGTTCTGGGGCCAACGTCCTGACTTTC. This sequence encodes CASSQDSSGANVLTF.

CDR3 sequence (DNA): TGTGCCAGCAGCTTAGACAGGGGAGGCACTGAAGCTTTCTTT. Translating gives CASSLDRGGTEAFF. This rearrangement joins TRBV7-2 to TRBJ1-1; TRBD1 matches at 7 bases. J was trimmed by 4 bases and V by 1 base; bases with no gene match: 3. This CDR3 contains 14 residues. The germline gives CDR1 SGHTA, CDR2 FQGNSA.

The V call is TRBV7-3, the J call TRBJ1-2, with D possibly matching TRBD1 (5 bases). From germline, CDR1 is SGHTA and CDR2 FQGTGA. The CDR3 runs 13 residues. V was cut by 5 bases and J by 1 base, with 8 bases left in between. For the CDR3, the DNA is TGTGCCAGCAGCCCGACAGTTAACTATGGCTACACCTTC. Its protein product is CASSPTVNYGYTF.

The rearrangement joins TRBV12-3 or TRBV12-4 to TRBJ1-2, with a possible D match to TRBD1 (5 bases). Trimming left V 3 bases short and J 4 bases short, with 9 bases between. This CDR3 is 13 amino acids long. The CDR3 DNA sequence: TGTGCCAGCAGTTTTGACAGAACCTATGGCTACACCTTC. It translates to CASSFDRTYGYTF.

Here the CDR3 reads CASSFPKGVNTDTQYF. CDR3 DNA sequence: TGCGCCAGCAGCTTCCCTAAGGGAGTAAACACAGATACGCAGTATTTT. The genes are TRBV5-1 and TRBJ2-3; tentative D call: TRBD2 (5 bases). V lost 2 bases to trimming and J lost 2 bases, with 15 bases between them. Germline V gives CDR1 SGHRS, CDR2 YFSETQ. The CDR3 runs 16 residues.

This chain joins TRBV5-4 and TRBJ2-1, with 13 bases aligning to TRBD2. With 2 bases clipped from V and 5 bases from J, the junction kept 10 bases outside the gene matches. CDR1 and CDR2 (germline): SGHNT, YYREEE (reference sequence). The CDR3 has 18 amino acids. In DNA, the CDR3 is TGTGCCAGCAGCTTTGGTGGACTAGCGGGGGAGAAACACAATGAGCAGTTCTTC. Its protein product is CASSFGGLAGEKHNEQFF.

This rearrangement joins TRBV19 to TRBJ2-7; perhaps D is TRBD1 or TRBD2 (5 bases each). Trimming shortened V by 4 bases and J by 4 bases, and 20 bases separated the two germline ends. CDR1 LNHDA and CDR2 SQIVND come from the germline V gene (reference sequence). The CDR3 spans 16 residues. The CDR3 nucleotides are TGTGCCAGTAGTACGACCCCGGGACGGCCCCCATACGAGCAGTACTTC. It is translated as CASSTTPGRPPYEQYF.

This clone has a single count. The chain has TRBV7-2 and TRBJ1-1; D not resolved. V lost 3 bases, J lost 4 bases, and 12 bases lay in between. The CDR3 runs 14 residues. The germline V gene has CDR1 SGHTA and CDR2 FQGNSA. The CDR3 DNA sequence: TGTGCCAGCAGCTTTAGGGAAGGATCCACTGAAGCTTTCTTT. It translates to CASSFREGSTEAFF.

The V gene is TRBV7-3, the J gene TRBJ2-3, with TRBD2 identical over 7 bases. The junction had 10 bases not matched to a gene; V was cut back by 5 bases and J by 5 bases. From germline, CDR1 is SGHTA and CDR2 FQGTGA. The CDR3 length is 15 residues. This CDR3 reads CASSPEGRALDTQYF. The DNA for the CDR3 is TGTGCCAGCAGCCCCGAGGGGAGGGCCTTAGATACGCAGTATTTT.

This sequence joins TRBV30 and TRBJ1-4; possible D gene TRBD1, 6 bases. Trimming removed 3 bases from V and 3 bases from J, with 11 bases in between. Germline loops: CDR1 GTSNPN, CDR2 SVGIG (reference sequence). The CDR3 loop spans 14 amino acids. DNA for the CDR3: TGTGCCTGGAGGCCGGGACAAGCTAATGAAAAACTGTTTTTT. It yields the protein CAWRPGQANEKLFF.

Here the CDR3 DNA reads TGCGCCAGCAGCTTGAAAGAAGCGGCGCATGAGCAGTTCTTC. It codes for CASSLKEAAHEQFF. The chain links TRBV5-1 to TRBJ2-1, with D perhaps matching TRBD2 (5 bases). The CDR3 is 14 residues long. Germline CDR1 reads SGHRS; CDR2 reads YFSETQ. V dropped 1 base and J dropped 8 bases, with 13 bases sitting between them.

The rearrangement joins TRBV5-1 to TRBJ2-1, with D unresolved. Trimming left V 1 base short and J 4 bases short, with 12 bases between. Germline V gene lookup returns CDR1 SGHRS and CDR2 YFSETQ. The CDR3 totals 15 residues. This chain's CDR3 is CASSLRLDQYNEQFF. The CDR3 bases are TGCGCCAGCAGCTTGAGGCTAGACCAGTACAATGAGCAGTTCTTC.